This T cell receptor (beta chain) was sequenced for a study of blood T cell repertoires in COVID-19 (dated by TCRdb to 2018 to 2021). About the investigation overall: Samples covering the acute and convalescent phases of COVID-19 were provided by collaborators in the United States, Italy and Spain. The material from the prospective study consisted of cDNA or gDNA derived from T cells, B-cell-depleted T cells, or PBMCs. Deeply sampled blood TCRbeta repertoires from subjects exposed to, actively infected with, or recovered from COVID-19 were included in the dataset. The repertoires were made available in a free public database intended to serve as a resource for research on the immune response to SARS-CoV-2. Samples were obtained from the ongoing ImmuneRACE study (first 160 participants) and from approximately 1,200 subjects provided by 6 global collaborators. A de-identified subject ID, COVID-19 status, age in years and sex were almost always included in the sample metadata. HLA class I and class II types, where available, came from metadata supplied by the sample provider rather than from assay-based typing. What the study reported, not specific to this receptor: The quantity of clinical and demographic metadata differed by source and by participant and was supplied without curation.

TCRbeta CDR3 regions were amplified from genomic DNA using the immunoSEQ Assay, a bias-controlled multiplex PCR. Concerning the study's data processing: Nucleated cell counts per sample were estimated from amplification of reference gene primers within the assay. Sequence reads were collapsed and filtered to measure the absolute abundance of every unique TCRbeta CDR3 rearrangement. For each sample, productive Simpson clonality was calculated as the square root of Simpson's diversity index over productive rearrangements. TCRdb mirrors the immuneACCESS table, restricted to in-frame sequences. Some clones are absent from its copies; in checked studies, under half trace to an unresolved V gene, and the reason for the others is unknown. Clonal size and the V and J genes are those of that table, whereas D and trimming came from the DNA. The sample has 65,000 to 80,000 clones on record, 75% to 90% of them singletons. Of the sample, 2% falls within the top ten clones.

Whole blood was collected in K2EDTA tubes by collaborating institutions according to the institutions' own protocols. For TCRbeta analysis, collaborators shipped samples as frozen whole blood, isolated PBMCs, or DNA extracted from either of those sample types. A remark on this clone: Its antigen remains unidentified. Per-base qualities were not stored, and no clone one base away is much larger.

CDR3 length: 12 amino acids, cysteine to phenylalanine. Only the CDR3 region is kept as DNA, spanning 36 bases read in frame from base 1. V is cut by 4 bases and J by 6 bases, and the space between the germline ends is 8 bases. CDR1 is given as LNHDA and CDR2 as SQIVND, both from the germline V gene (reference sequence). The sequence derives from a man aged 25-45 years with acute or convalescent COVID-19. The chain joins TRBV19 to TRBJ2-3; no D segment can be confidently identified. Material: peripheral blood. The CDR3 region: CASSSPGDTQYF. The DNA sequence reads TGTGCCAGTAGTAGCCCCGGGGATACGCAGTATTTT.